This T cell receptor beta chain derives from a study of blood T cell repertoires in COVID-19. Germline lookup yields CDR1 KGHSH and CDR2 LQKENI. The trim removed 6 bases at V and 3 bases at J, leaving 8 bases unmatched. The length of the CDR3 is 14 residues. The cohort comprised adults aged 18 to 89 years residing in approximately 25 US areas. TCRdb's table, derived via immunoSEQ multiplex PCR, lists solely in-frame clones and lacks some. The repertoire holds 100,000 to 150,000 clones, with approximately 86% as singletons. This clone was counted once. The sequence was obtained from a woman aged 45-59 years who had recovered from COVID-19. The sample was PBMCs or T cells enriched from blood (not recorded which). The chain recombines TRBV18 with TRBJ2-7; 7 nucleotides line up with TRBD1. CDR3 protein: CASSHGTVDYEQYF. Here the CDR3 DNA reads TGTGCCAGCTCCCACGGGACAGTCGACTACGAGCAGTACTTC.